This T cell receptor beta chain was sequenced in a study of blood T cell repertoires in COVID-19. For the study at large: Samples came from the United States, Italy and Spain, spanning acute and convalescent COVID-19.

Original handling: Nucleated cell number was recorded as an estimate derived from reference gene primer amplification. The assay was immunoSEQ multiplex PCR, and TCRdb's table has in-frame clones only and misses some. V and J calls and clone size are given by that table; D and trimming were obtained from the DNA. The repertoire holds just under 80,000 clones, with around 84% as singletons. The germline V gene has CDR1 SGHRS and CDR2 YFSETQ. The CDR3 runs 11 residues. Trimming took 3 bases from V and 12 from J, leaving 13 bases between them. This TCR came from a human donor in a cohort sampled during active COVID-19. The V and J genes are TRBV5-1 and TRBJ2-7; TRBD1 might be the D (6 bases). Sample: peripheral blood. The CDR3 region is CASSWKGVRYF. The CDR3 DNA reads TGCGCCAGCAGCTGGAAGGGGGTTCGGTACTTC. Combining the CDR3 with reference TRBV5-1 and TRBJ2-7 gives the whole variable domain KAGVTQTPRYLIKTRGQQVTLSCSPISGHRSVSWYQQTPGQGLQFLFEYFSETQRNKGNFPGRFSGRQFSNSRSEMNVSTLELGDSALYLCASSWKGVRYFGPGTRLTVT.